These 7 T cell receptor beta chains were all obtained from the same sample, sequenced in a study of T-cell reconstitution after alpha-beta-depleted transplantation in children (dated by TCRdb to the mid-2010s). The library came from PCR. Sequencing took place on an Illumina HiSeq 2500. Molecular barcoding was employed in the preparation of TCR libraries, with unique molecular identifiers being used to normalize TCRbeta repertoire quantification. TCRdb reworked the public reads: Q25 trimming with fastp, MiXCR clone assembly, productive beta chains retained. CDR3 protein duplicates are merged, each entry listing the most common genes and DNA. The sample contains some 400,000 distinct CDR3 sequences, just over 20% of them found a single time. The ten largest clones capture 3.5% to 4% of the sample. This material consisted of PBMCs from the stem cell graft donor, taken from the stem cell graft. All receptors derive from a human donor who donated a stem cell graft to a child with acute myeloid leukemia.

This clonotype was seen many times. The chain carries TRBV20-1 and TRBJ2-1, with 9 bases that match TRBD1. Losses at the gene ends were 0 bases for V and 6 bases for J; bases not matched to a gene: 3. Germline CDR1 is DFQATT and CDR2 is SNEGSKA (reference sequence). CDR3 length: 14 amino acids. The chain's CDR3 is CSARDGQGINEQFF. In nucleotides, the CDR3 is TGCAGTGCTAGAGATGGACAGGGGATCAATGAGCAGTTCTTC.

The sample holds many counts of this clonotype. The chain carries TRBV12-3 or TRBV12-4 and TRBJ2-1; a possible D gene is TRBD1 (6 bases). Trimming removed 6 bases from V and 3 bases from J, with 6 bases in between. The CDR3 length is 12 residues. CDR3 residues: CASRDSYNEQFF. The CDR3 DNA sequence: TGTGCCAGCAGGGACAGCTACAATGAGCAGTTCTTC.

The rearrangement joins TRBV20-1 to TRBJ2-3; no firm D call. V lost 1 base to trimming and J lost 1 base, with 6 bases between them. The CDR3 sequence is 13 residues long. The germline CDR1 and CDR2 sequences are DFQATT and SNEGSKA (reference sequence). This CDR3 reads CSARGPGTDTQYF. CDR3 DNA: TGCAGTGCTAGAGGGCCTGGCACAGATACGCAGTATTTT.

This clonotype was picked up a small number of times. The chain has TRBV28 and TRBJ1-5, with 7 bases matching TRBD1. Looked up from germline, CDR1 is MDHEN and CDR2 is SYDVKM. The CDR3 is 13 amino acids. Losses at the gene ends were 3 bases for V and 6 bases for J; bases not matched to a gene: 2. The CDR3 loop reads CASSLRGLQPQHF. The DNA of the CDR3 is TGTGCCAGCAGTTTGAGGGGGCTTCAGCCCCAGCATTTT.

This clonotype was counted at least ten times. CDR3 nucleotides: TGTGCCAGCAGTGAATATAAAAGCGGGAGGGACCGGGATACGCAGTATTTT. It is translated as CASSEYKSGRDRDTQYF. This rearrangement joins TRBV25-1 to TRBJ2-3, with 10 positions matching TRBD2. The CDR3 has 17 residues. V was clipped by 0 bases and J by 6 bases; unmatched bases: 9. Germline CDR1 MGHDK, CDR2 SYGVNS.

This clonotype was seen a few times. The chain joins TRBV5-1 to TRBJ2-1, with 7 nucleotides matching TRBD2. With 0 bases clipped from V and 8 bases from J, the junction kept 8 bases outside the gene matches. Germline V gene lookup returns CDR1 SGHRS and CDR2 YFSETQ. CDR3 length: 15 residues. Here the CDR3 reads CASSLDGAGIDEQFF. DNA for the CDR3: TGCGCCAGCAGCTTGGACGGAGCGGGAATCGATGAGCAGTTCTTC.

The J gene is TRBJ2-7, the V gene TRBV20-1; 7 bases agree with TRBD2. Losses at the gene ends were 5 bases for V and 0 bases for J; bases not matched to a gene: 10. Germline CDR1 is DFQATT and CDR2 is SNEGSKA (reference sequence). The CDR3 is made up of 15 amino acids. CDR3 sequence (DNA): TGCAGTGCTGGGCGGGAGAGGTCCCACTCCTACGAGCAGTACTTC. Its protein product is CSAGRERSHSYEQYF.